What follows are 19 T cell receptor beta chains derived from one specimen sequenced in a study of T cell responses to AZD1222 COVID-19 vaccine. Repertoires were generated with immunoSEQ multiplex PCR, while TCRdb's copy carries only in-frame clones and drops some. The data contain some 140,000 clones, about 92% of them seen just once; the ten biggest clones take up around 3.2%. This sample comprised peripheral blood, obtained on day 0 of AZD1222 vaccination. Receptor source: an adult in good health.

The chain combines TRBV7-9 with TRBJ2-5, with 11 positions matching TRBD2. The CDR3 is made up of 19 amino acids. The V segment lost 7 bases and the J segment 4 bases; nucleotides outside the gene matches: 20. Germline V gene lookup returns CDR1 SEHNR and CDR2 FQNEAQ (reference sequence). As DNA, the CDR3 is TGTGCCAGCACCCCCCCCCGGCCTAGCGGGAGGAGGGACGTAGAGACCCAGTACTTC. It translates to CASTPPRPSGRRDVETQYF.

The chain recombines TRBV18 with TRBJ1-2, with D perhaps TRBD1 (5 bases). Trimming cost V 3 bases and J 4 bases, with 18 bases left between them. CDR1 and CDR2 (germline): KGHSH, LQKENI. This CDR3 spans 16 amino acids. The CDR3 is CASSPSVRVGGYGYTF. In DNA, the CDR3 is TGTGCCAGCTCACCCTCAGTTAGGGTGGGGGGCTATGGCTACACCTTC.

The chain uses TRBV18 and TRBJ1-1; unclear D gene. Germline loops: CDR1 KGHSH, CDR2 LQKENI. With 4 bases removed from V and 6 bases from J, the gap between germline ends came to 15 bases. CDR3 length: 14 amino acids. The CDR3 region is CASSRDSYEAEAFF. Here the CDR3 DNA reads TGTGCCAGCTCACGAGACTCCTACGAAGCTGAAGCTTTCTTT.

As DNA, the CDR3 is TGTGCCAGCAGCCCAGGGCCCCCCCTCGGGAGTGACGATACGCAGTATTTT. Translation gives CASSPGPPLGSDDTQYF. V gene TRBV7-9 combines with J gene TRBJ2-3, with D maybe TRBD2 (6 bases). The CDR3 runs 17 residues. The V and J ends lost 5 bases and 6 bases respectively, with 24 bases between them. CDR1 SEHNR and CDR2 FQNEAQ come from the germline V gene (reference sequence).

The chain recombines TRBV11-1 with TRBJ2-1; D uncertain. The CDR3 extends over 13 amino acids. V lost 4 bases and J lost 7, with 11 bases in between. Germline CDR1 is SGHAT and CDR2 is FQDESV (reference sequence). This CDR3 is CASSWTSWNEQFF. Here the CDR3 DNA reads TGTGCCAGCAGCTGGACCTCTTGGAATGAGCAGTTCTTC.

The J gene is TRBJ1-4, the V gene TRBV5-4, with TRBD1 as a possible D gene (6 bases). This CDR3 is 14 amino acids long. CDR1 is SGHNT and CDR2 is YYREEE in the germline V gene (reference sequence). Trimming took 4 bases from V and 10 from J, leaving 17 bases between them. The CDR3 here is CASSLDSPAGKLFF. DNA for the CDR3: TGTGCCAGCAGCCTGGACAGCCCAGCCGGAAAACTGTTTTTT.

V gene TRBV30 combines with J gene TRBJ1-1; 8 bases are a match to TRBD1. V lost 0 bases, J lost 6 bases, and 6 bases stayed unmatched. Germline V CDR1 and CDR2: GTSNPN, SVGIG (reference sequence). CDR3 length: 14 amino acids. The CDR3: CAWSVPGGFAEAFF. CDR3 in DNA: TGTGCCTGGAGTGTACCAGGGGGCTTCGCTGAAGCTTTCTTT.

The chain employs TRBV30 and TRBJ2-2; no definite D call. The germline CDR1 and CDR2 sequences are GTSNPN and SVGIG (reference sequence). Trimming stripped 0 bases from V and 8 bases from J, with 10 bases between. The CDR3 sequence is 13 residues long. The CDR3 DNA sequence: TGTGCCTGGAGTGTAGGCAGATGGGGGGAGCTGTTTTTT. Protein sequence: CAWSVGRWGELFF.

In this sample, this clone turned up once. The CDR3 protein is CASSRPLGGPDTQYF. The CDR3 DNA sequence: TGTGCCAGCTCACGTCCCCTGGGGGGCCCAGATACGCAGTATTTT. The chain recombines TRBV18 with TRBJ2-3; perhaps D is TRBD1 or TRBD2 (6 bases each). The CDR3 runs to 15 residues. The germline V gene encodes CDR1 KGHSH and CDR2 LQKENI. Trimming stripped 4 bases from V and 4 bases from J, with 15 bases between.

V and J are TRBV29-1 and TRBJ2-3; no definite D call. V lost 2 bases and J lost 6, with 9 bases in between. The CDR3 is made up of 12 amino acids. CDR1 SQVTM and CDR2 ANQGSEA come from the germline V gene. CDR3: CSVERPPDTQYF. The CDR3 DNA is TGCAGCGTTGAAAGGCCCCCCGATACGCAGTATTTT.

This sequence joins TRBV29-1 and TRBJ2-3; TRBD1 matches 7 bases. Germline trimming cut 6 bases from V and 2 bases from J; bases unmatched to any gene: 8. The CDR3 totals 14 residues. Germline assignment: CDR1 SQVTM and CDR2 ANQGSEA. The CDR3 DNA is TGCAGCGTAGGCGACAGGGTAGCCACAGATACGCAGTATTTT. This translates into CSVGDRVATDTQYF.

This chain connects TRBV7-6 to TRBJ2-3; no reliable D call. Per the germline V gene, CDR1 is SGHVS and CDR2 is FNYEAQ. The CDR3 covers 12 residues. Trimming removed 2 bases at V and 5 bases at J, with 5 bases between. In DNA, the CDR3 is TGTGCCAGCAGCTTATTACAAGATACGCAGTATTTT. Residues: CASSLLQDTQYF.

DNA of the CDR3: TGTGCCAGCACCCCCCACCCCAGGGAGGGGGTTTTGACCCAGCATTTT. Translating gives CASTPHPREGVLTQHF. The genes are TRBV7-8 and TRBJ1-5; D is possibly TRBD1 (6 bases). Germline values: CDR1 SGHVS, CDR2 FQNEAQ. This CDR3 has 16 residues. V shed 7 bases and J shed 11 bases, with 27 bases lying between them.

The chain joins TRBV5-1 to TRBJ2-1; TRBD2 agrees at 8 bases. Trimming at V came to 4 bases and at J to 8 bases, leaving 14 bases not matched to a gene. The length of the CDR3 is 16 residues. Germline CDR1 is SGHRS and CDR2 is YFSETQ. CDR3 sequence: CASSPGRRGVTDEQFF. CDR3 DNA: TGCGCCAGCAGCCCCGGGAGGCGGGGGGTTACGGATGAGCAGTTCTTC.

This clone was detected once. The chain links TRBV14 to TRBJ1-2; TRBD1 might be the D (5 bases). With 1 base removed from V and 4 bases from J, the gap between germline ends came to 7 bases. Germline values: CDR1 SGHDN, CDR2 FVKESK. The CDR3 has 13 residues. The CDR3 DNA reads as TGTGCCAGCAGCCAAGGTCAGGGCTATGGCTACACCTTC. Amino acid sequence: CASSQGQGYGYTF.

The chain couples TRBV14 to TRBJ2-1; D gene unclear. From germline, CDR1 is SGHDN and CDR2 FVKESK. V was cut by 0 bases and J by 12 bases, with 9 bases left in between. This CDR3 has 12 residues. The CDR3 bases are TGTGCCAGCAGCCAAGATATGCACCGGCAGTTCTTC. It yields the protein CASSQDMHRQFF.

The CDR3 coding sequence is TGTGCCAGCACCCTTGACCTGCAGTCCTACGAGCAGTACTTC. As protein: CASTLDLQSYEQYF. The chain has TRBV28 and TRBJ2-7; D is ambiguous. CDR1 and CDR2 from the germline V gene are MDHEN and SYDVKM. The CDR3 extends over 14 amino acids. Trimming pared 7 bases from V and 1 base from J, leaving 14 bases between. Filled out from reference TRBV28 and TRBJ2-7, the complete variable domain reads DVKVTQSSRYLVKRTGEKVFLECVQDMDHENMFWYRQDPGLGLRLIYFSYDVKMKEKGDIPEGYSVSREKKERFSLILESASTNQTSMYLCASTLDLQSYEQYFGPGTRLTVT.

This clone was counted between two and nine times. The DNA of the CDR3 is TGCGCCAGCAGTCCTAGCTGGCAGGGGGCGACCCGACAGTACTTC. Protein sequence: CASSPSWQGATRQYF. This rearrangement joins TRBV4-3 to TRBJ2-4, with 8 bases fitting TRBD1. The germline V gene has CDR1 LGHNA and CDR2 YSLEER. The V gene end was trimmed by 6 bases and the J gene end by 13 bases; junction bases not matched to a gene: 17. The CDR3 consists of 15 residues.

The chain has TRBV7-9 and TRBJ2-1; unclear D gene. Between the trimmed V and J ends, which lost 3 bases and 7 bases, there was a span of 16 bases. The CDR3 covers 15 residues. Germline V gene lookup returns CDR1 SEHNR and CDR2 FQNEAQ (reference sequence). CDR3 protein: CASSFAGQAQNEQFF. As DNA, the CDR3 is TGTGCCAGCAGCTTTGCCGGCCAAGCCCAGAATGAGCAGTTCTTC. Drawing the rest from reference TRBV7-9 and TRBJ2-1, the complete variable domain is DTGVSQNPRHKITKRGQNVTFRCDPISEHNRLYWYRQTLGQGPEFLTYFQNEAQLEKSRLLSDRFSAERPKGSFSTLEIQRTEQGDSAMYLCASSFAGQAQNEQFFGPGTRLTVL.